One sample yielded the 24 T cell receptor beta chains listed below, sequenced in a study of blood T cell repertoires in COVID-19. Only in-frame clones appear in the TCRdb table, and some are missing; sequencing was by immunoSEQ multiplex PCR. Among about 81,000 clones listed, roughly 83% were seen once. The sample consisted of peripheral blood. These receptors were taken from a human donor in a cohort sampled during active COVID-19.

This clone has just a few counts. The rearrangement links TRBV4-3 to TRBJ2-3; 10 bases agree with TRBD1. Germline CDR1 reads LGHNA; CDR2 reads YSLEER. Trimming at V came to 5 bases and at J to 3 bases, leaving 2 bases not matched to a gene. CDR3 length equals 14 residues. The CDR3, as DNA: TGCGCCAGCAGCTCGGGACAGGGGACAGATACGCAGTATTTT. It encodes CASSSGQGTDTQYF.

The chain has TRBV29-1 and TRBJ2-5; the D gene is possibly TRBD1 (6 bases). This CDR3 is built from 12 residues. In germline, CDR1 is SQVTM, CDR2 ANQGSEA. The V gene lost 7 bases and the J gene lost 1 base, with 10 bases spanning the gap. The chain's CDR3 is CSAWTAQETQYF. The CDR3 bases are TGCAGCGCTTGGACAGCCCAAGAGACCCAGTACTTC.

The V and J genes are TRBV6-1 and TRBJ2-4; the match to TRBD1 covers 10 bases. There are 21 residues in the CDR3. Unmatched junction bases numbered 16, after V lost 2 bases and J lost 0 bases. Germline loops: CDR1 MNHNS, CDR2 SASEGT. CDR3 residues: CASSEIFGNPGQGIAKNIQYF. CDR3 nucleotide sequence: TGTGCCAGCAGTGAAATCTTTGGGAATCCGGGACAGGGGATAGCCAAAAACATTCAGTACTTC.

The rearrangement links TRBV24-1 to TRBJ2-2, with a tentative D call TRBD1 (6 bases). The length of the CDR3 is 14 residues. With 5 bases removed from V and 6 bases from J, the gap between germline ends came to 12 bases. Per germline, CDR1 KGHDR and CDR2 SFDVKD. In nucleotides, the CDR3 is TGTGCCACCAGTGGCCAGGGGTACCCCGGGGAGCTGTTTTTT. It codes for CATSGQGYPGELFF.

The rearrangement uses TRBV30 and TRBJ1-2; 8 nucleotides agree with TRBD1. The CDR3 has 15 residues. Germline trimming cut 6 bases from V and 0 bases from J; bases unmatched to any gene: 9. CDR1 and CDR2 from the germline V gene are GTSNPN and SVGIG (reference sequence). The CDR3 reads CACSDRGRPNYGYTF. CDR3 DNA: TGTGCCTGCTCCGACAGGGGCCGTCCTAACTATGGCTACACCTTC.

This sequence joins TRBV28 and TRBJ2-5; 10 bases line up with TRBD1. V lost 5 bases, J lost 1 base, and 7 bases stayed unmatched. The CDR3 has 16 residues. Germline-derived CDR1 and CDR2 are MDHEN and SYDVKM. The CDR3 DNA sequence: TGTGCCAGCAGTCTCCCGGGACAGGGGCCCCAAGAGACCCAGTACTTC. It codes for CASSLPGQGPQETQYF.

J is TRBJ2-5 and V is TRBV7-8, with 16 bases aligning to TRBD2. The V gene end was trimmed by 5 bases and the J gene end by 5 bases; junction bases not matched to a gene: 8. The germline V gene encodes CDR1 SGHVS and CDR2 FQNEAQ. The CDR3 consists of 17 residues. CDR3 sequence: CASSPGTSGRAGETQYF. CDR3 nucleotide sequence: TGTGCCAGCAGCCCCGGGACTAGCGGGAGGGCCGGTGAGACCCAGTACTTC. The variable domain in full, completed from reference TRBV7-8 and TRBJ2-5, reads GAGVSQSPRYKVAKRGQDVALRCDPISGHVSLFWYQQALGQGPEFLTYFQNEAQLDKSGLPSDRFFAERPEGSVSTLKIQRTQQEDSAVYLCASSPGTSGRAGETQYFGPGTRLLVL.

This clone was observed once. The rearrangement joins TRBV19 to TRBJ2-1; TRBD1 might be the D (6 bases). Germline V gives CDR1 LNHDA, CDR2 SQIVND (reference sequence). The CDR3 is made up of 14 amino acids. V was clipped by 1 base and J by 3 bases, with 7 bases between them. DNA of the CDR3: TGTGCCAGTAGTATAGGGGGGCTCTACAATGAGCAGTTCTTC. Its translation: CASSIGGLYNEQFF.

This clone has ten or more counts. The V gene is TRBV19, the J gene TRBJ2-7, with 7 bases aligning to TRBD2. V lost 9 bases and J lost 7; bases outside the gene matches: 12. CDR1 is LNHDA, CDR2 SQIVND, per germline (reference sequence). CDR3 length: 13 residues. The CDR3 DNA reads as TGTGCCAGCAACGGACTAGGATCCGTGGAGCAGTACTTC. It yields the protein CASNGLGSVEQYF. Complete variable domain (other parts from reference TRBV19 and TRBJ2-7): DGGITQSPKYLFRKEGQNVTLSCEQNLNHDAMYWYRQDPGQGLRLIYYSQIVNDFQKGDIAEGYSVSREKKESFPLTVTSAQKNPTAFYLCASNGLGSVEQYFGPGTRLTVT.

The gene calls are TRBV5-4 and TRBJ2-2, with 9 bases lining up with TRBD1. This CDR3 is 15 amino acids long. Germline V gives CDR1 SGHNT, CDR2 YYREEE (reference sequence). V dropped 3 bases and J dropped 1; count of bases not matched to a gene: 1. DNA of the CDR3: TGTGCCAGCAGCTCGGGACAGGGGAACACCGGGGAGCTGTTTTTT. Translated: CASSSGQGNTGELFF.

This chain's CDR3 is CASSLDGRGDTEAFF. CDR3 DNA sequence: TGCGCCAGCAGCTTGGATGGCAGGGGGGACACTGAAGCTTTCTTT. The J gene is TRBJ1-1, the V gene TRBV5-1; TRBD1 aligns across 7 bases. J lost 3 bases, V lost 0 bases, and 5 bases had no gene match. The V gene's germline CDR1 is SGHRS and CDR2 YFSETQ. This CDR3 comprises 15 residues. Together with reference TRBV5-1 and TRBJ1-1, the CDR3 gives the full variable domain: KAGVTQTPRYLIKTRGQQVTLSCSPISGHRSVSWYQQTPGQGLQFLFEYFSETQRNKGNFPGRFSGRQFSNSRSEMNVSTLELGDSALYLCASSLDGRGDTEAFFGQGTRLTVV.

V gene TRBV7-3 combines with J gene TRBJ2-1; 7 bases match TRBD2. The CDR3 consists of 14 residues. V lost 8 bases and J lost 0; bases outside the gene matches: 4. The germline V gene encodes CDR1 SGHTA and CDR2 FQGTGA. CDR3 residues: CASLSGTSYNEQFF. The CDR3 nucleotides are TGTGCCAGCTTAAGCGGGACCTCCTACAATGAGCAGTTCTTC. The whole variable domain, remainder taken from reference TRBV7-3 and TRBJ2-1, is GAGVSQTPSNKVTEKGKYVELRCDPISGHTALYWYRQSLGQGPEFLIYFQGTGAADDSGLPNDRFFAVRPEGSVSTLKIQRTERGDSAVYLCASLSGTSYNEQFFGPGTRLTVL.

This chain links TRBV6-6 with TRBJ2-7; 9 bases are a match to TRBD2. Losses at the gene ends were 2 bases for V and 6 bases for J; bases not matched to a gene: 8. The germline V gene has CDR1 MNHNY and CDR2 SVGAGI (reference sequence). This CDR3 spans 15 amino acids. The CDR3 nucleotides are TGTGCCAGCAGTTACACGCTAGCGGGGACGGGCGAGCAGTACTTC. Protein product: CASSYTLAGTGEQYF.

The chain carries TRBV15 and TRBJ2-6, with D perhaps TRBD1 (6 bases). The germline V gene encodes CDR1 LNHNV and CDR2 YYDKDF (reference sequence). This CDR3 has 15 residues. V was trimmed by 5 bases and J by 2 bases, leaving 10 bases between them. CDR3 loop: CATSGRGAGANVLTF. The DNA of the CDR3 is TGTGCCACCAGCGGCAGGGGAGCTGGGGCCAACGTCCTGACTTTC.

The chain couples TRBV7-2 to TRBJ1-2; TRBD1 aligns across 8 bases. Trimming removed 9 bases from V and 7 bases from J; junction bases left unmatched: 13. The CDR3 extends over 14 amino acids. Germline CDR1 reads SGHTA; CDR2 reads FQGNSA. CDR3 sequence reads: CASNGAGGAGGYTF. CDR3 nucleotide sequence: TGTGCCAGTAACGGGGCAGGGGGCGCCGGTGGCTACACCTTC. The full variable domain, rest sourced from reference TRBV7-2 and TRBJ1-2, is GAGVSQSPSNKVTEKGKDVELRCDPISGHTALYWYRQSLGQGLEFLIYFQGNSAPDKSGLPSDRFSAERTGGSVSTLTIQRTQQEDSAVYLCASNGAGGAGGYTFGSGTRLTVV.

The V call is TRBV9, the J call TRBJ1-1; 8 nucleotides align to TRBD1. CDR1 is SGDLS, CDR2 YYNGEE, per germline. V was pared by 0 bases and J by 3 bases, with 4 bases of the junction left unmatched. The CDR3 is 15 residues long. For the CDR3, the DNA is TGTGCCAGCAGCGTAGGATTGACAGGGGACACTGAAGCTTTCTTT. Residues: CASSVGLTGDTEAFF.

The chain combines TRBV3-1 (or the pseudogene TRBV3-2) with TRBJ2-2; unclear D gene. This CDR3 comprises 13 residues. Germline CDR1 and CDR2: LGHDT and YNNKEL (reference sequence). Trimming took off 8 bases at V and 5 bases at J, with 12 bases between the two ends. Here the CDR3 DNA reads TGTGCCAGCGCCCCGCCAGCGACCGGGGAGCTGTTTTTT. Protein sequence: CASAPPATGELFF.

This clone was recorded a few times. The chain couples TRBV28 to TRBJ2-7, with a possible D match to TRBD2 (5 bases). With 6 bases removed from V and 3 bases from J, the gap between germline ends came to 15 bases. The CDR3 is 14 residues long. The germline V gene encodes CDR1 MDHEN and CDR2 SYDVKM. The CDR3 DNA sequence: TGTGCCAGCAGCCCCCCCCGAGGGAACTACGAGCAGTACTTC. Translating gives CASSPPRGNYEQYF.

In DNA form, the CDR3 reads TGTGCCAGCAGCTTAAGTCCAGGGTTAGAGACCCAGTACTTC. Its protein is CASSLSPGLETQYF. The chain couples TRBV7-2 to TRBJ2-5; D possibly corresponds to TRBD1 (5 bases). Trimming stripped 2 bases from V and 4 bases from J, with 11 bases between. CDR1 SGHTA and CDR2 FQGNSA come from the germline V gene. CDR3 length: 14 residues.

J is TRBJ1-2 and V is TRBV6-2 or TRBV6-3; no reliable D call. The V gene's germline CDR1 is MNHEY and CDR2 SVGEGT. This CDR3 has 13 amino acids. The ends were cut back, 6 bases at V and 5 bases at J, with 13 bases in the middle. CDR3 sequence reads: CASSPAPEYGYTF. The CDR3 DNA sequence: TGTGCCAGCAGCCCAGCTCCCGAATATGGCTACACCTTC.

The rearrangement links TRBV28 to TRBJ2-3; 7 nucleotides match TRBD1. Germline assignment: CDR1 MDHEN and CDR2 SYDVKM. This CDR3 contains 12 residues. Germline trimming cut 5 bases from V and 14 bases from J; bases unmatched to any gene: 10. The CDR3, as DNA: TGTGCCAGCAGTCCCCTTCGACAGGGTCGGTATTTT. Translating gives CASSPLRQGRYF.

CDR3 bases: TGTGCCTGGGGGACTAGCGGGACAGATACGCAGTATTTT. This sequence encodes CAWGTSGTDTQYF. The rearrangement uses TRBV30 and TRBJ2-3; 12 nucleotides agree with TRBD2. V trimming: 5 bases; J trimming: 3 bases; junction bases outside the gene matches: 0. From germline, CDR1 is GTSNPN and CDR2 SVGIG (reference sequence). CDR3 size: 13 residues. The full variable domain, its missing parts supplied by reference TRBV30 and TRBJ2-3, is SQTIHQWPATLVQPVGSPLSLECTVEGTSNPNLYWYRQAAGRGLQLLFYSVGIGQISSEVPQNLSASRPQDRQFILSSKKLLLSDSGFYLCAWGTSGTDTQYFGPGTRLTVL.

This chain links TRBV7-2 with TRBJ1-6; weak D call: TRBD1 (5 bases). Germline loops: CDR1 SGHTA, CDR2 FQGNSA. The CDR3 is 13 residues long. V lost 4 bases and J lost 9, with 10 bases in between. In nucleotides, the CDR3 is TGTGCCAGCAGCTCCCGGGGGGTTTCACCCCTCCACTTT. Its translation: CASSSRGVSPLHF.

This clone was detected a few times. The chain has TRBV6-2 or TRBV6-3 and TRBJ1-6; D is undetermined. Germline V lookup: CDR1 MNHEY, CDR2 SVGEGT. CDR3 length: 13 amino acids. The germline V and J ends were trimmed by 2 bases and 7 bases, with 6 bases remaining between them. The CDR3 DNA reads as TGTGCCAGCAGTTACGGACTGAATTCACCCCTCCACTTT. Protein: CASSYGLNSPLHF.